This T cell receptor (beta chain) was found in a study of T cells in Graves' hyperthyroidism and ophthalmopathy. For Graves' hyperthyroidism to be stable, ophthalmopathy could not progress within 18 months. Diagnosis rested on symptoms, serum thyroxine and TRAb, thyroid ultrasound, and orbital computed tomography. This clonotype was observed many times. Antigen: not known. Study-wide results and caveats: Among thyroid clonotypes expanded above 0.001, most also appeared in blood.

RNA transcripts gave rise to amplified TCR beta CDR3 regions. The TCR CDR3 was amplified in a first-round RT-PCR using the HTBI primer set. Via MiXCR, TCRdb re-called the multiplex PCR reads, giving one row per CDR3 protein. This sample has fewer than 250,000 distinct CDR3 sequences; more than 15% occur once, and the top ten carry under 65%. The source material was blood. The source of this sequence is a man aged 45 to 65 with Graves' hyperthyroidism.

The CDR3 DNA is TGTGCCAGCAGTTTAGGACAGAACACTGGAAACACCATATATTTT. The encoded protein is CASSLGQNTGNTIYF. The chain joins TRBV12-3 or TRBV12-4 to TRBJ1-3; D might be TRBD1 (5 bases). CDR3 length: 15 amino acids. The ends were cut back, 1 base at V and 2 bases at J, with 9 bases in the middle.